Listed below are T cell receptor beta chains from one sample, sequenced in a study of beta chain features in type 1 diabetes. Only in-frame clones appear in the TCRdb table, and some are missing; sequencing was by immunoSEQ multiplex PCR. The sample yields about 660,000 clones, around 15% seen once. Sequences were obtained from naive CD4+ T cells from blood. These receptors were obtained from a man aged 18 to 30 with type 1 diabetes. Each CDR3 is given with its conserved first and last residue. The D gene is left open where the match is weak. Rows give clone size only sometimes, using once, few, many, or a class for an expanded clone.

clone size	V gene	D gene	J gene	CDR3 protein	CDR3 DNA
few	TRBV29-1	-	TRBJ1-4	CSVGFTGREKLFF	TGCAGCGTTGGTTTCACAGGGCGGGAAAAACTGTTTTTT
few	TRBV5-6	-	TRBJ2-7	CASSPGPAPSYEQYF	TGTGCCAGCAGCCCCGGGCCAGCCCCCTCCTACGAGCAGTACTTC
few	TRBV7-8	-	TRBJ2-2	CASSSTRNTGELFF	TGTGCCAGCAGCTCGACTAGGAACACCGGGGAGCTGTTTTTT
-	TRBV5-6	-	TRBJ2-7	CASSLAGGRDLIYEQYF	TGTGCCAGCAGCTTGGCCGGGGGCAGGGACTTGATCTACGAGCAGTACTTC
-	TRBV7-7	TRBD2	TRBJ2-7	CASSLAGRDYEQYF	TGTGCTAGCAGCTTAGCGGGACGGGACTACGAGCAGTACTTC
few	TRBV5-4	TRBD1	TRBJ2-7	CASSASGTDYEQYF	TGTGCCAGCAGCGCCTCCGGGACAGACTACGAGCAGTACTTC
-	TRBV10-3	-	TRBJ2-7	CAISESLGEQYF	TGTGCCATCAGTGAGTCTTTAGGCGAGCAGTACTTC
few	TRBV19	-	TRBJ2-1	CASSPHLSSYNEQFF	TGTGCCAGTAGTCCTCATTTGAGCTCCTACAATGAGCAGTTCTTC
-	TRBV29-1	-	TRBJ2-3	CSVSGSGWDTQYF	TGCAGCGTTTCCGGGAGTGGCTGGGATACGCAGTATTTT
few	TRBV2	-	TRBJ2-1	CASSAEDEQFF	TGTGCCAGCAGTGCTGAAGATGAGCAGTTCTTC
few	TRBV9	-	TRBJ2-3	CASSVSTDTQYF	TGTGCCAGCAGCGTAAGCACAGATACGCAGTATTTT
-	TRBV28	TRBD2	TRBJ2-7	CASSHGSSGGSEQYF	TGTGCCAGCAGTCATGGGTCTAGCGGGGGATCTGAGCAGTACTTC
-	TRBV9	TRBD2	TRBJ2-3	CASSAGTSGRAIDTQYF	TGTGCCAGCAGCGCGGGGACTAGCGGGAGGGCCATAGATACGCAGTATTTT
-	TRBV27	TRBD1	TRBJ1-2	CASSWGQGAPVRGYTF	TGTGCCAGCAGTTGGGGACAGGGGGCCCCCGTTAGGGGCTACACCTTC
few	TRBV7-9	-	TRBJ1-1	CASSPGDTEAFF	TGTGCCAGCAGTCCGGGGGACACTGAAGCTTTCTTT
-	TRBV5-1	-	TRBJ2-3	CASSFDGQGGDTQYF	TGCGCCAGCAGCTTTGACGGCCAGGGTGGGGATACGCAGTATTTT
-	TRBV4-1	-	TRBJ1-3	CASSQTAAGPSGNTIYF	TGCGCCAGCAGCCAGACGGCCGCCGGCCCCTCTGGAAACACCATATATTTT
few	TRBV19	-	TRBJ1-2	CASTGLDGYTF	TGTGCCAGTACAGGGTTAGATGGCTACACCTTC
-	TRBV6-1	-	TRBJ2-1	CASIRPGRFDEQFF	TGTGCCAGCATACGGCCGGGCCGGTTCGATGAGCAGTTCTTC
-	TRBV7-9	-	TRBJ2-1	CASSLPLGYSIYNEQFF	TGTGCCAGCAGCTTACCTTTGGGCTACAGTATATACAATGAGCAGTTCTTC
-	TRBV25-1	TRBD1	TRBJ1-2	CASSETGDYGYTF	TGTGCCAGCAGTGAAACAGGGGACTATGGCTACACCTTC
-	TRBV30	-	TRBJ1-1	CALGNGMNTEAFF	TGTGCCTTGGGTAACGGGATGAACACTGAAGCTTTCTTT
-	TRBV19	-	TRBJ1-5	CASSIRRPGNQPQHF	TGTGCCAGTAGTATTAGGCGCCCTGGCAATCAGCCCCAGCATTTT
-	TRBV5-1	TRBD2	TRBJ2-3	CASSSRVAGPPDTQYF	TGCGCCAGCAGCTCCCGAGTAGCGGGGCCCCCAGATACGCAGTATTTT
-	TRBV19	TRBD1	TRBJ2-7	CASSEDRDPYEQYF	TGTGCCAGTAGCGAGGACAGGGATCCCTACGAGCAGTACTTC
few	TRBV11-2	-	TRBJ2-1	CASSLVGRTYNEQFF	TGTGCCAGCAGCTTAGTCGGGCGGACCTACAATGAGCAGTTCTTC
few	TRBV30	TRBD2	TRBJ2-3	CAWSVSRSFSGGSTDTQYF	TGTGCCTGGAGTGTATCTCGGTCTTTCAGCGGGGGTAGCACAGATACGCAGTATTTT
few	TRBV9	TRBD1	TRBJ2-5	CASSVGTGSQETQYF	TGTGCCAGCAGCGTGGGGACAGGGTCCCAAGAGACCCAGTACTTC
few	TRBV29-1	TRBD1	TRBJ2-5	CSVVGQGQETQYF	TGCAGCGTTGTGGGACAGGGCCAAGAGACCCAGTACTTC